What follows are 14 T cell receptor beta chains derived from one specimen sequenced in a study of blood T cell repertoires in COVID-19. Assay: immunoSEQ multiplex PCR; the TCRdb copy retains only in-frame clones and omits some. The sample yields some 74,000 clones, around four fifths seen once. Specimen: peripheral blood. The receptors here all came from an elderly woman with acute or convalescent COVID-19.

The rearrangement links TRBV19 to TRBJ1-5, with 8 bases identical to TRBD1. V was pared by 6 bases and J by 5 bases, with 24 bases of the junction left unmatched. The CDR3 spans 20 residues. Germline CDR1 and CDR2: LNHDA and SQIVND (reference sequence). The chain's CDR3 is CASRRSPPGGAPAGDQPQHF. The DNA for the CDR3 is TGTGCCAGTAGAAGGTCCCCCCCAGGGGGCGCCCCCGCCGGGGATCAGCCCCAGCATTTT. The full variable domain, completed using reference TRBV19 and TRBJ1-5, is DGGITQSPKYLFRKEGQNVTLSCEQNLNHDAMYWYRQDPGQGLRLIYYSQIVNDFQKGDIAEGYSVSREKKESFPLTVTSAQKNPTAFYLCASRRSPPGGAPAGDQPQHFGDGTRLSIL.

V is TRBV20-1 and J is TRBJ2-1; D might be TRBD2 (5 bases). The V end was cut by 6 bases, the J end by 7 bases, with 7 bases between. This CDR3 contains 10 residues. CDR1 is DFQATT, CDR2 SNEGSKA, per germline (reference sequence). The CDR3 bases are TGCAGTGCCCGGGATAATGAGCAGTTCTTC. Protein sequence: CSARDNEQFF.

Only a few counts were recorded for this clone. The chain's CDR3 is CSVAGSAGGPEQFF. The CDR3 bases are TGCAGCGTCGCAGGGTCGGCGGGAGGCCCTGAGCAGTTCTTC. The chain uses TRBV29-1 and TRBJ2-1, with 8 positions matching TRBD2. V shed 6 bases and J 9 bases; nucleotides not matched to a gene: 13. The CDR3 consists of 14 residues. CDR1 and CDR2 from the germline V gene are SQVTM and ANQGSEA.

DNA of the CDR3: TGTGCCAGCAGCCAGACAGGTACCGGGGAGCTGTTTTTT. It yields the protein CASSQTGTGELFF. The chain employs TRBV3-1 (or the pseudogene TRBV3-2) and TRBJ2-2; tentatively, D is TRBD1 (6 bases). The V gene lost 3 bases and the J gene lost 5 bases, with 7 bases spanning the gap. Germline V gene sequence: CDR1 LGHDT, CDR2 YNNKEL (reference sequence). This CDR3 is 13 amino acids long.

This clone turned up a few times. This chain joins TRBV7-8 and TRBJ1-2; 7 bases match TRBD1. This CDR3 is 16 amino acids long. Trimming took 7 bases from V and 0 from J; bases not matched to a gene: 11. Germline CDR1 reads SGHVS; CDR2 reads FQNEAQ. CDR3 loop: CASTLGRGRTNYGYTF. CDR3 sequence (DNA): TGTGCCAGCACCCTCGGAAGGGGGCGAACTAACTATGGCTACACCTTC.

The sample holds a few counts of this clone. The chain links TRBV21-1 to TRBJ1-5; the table gives TRBD1 as D, unverified against the DNA. TRBV21-1 is a pseudogene locus. This CDR3 has 14 amino acids. This CDR3 reads CASSKQSGPESQHF. The CDR3 DNA reads TGTGCCAGCAGCAAACAGTCAGGGCCTGAGTCCCAGCATTTT.

V and J are TRBV3-1 (or the pseudogene TRBV3-2) and TRBJ2-4; possibly TRBD2 for D (9 bases). From germline, CDR1 is LGHDT and CDR2 YNNKEL (reference sequence). The V and J ends lost 3 bases and 3 bases respectively, with 24 bases between them. The CDR3 spans 19 residues. The CDR3 region is CASSQGGGAGGQGKNIQYF. CDR3 nucleotides: TGTGCCAGCAGCCAGGGGGGTGGAGCGGGAGGACAGGGCAAAAACATTCAGTACTTC.

This sequence joins TRBV9 and TRBJ1-6, with D possibly being TRBD1 (5 bases). The V end lost 0 bases, the J end lost 4 bases, and 14 bases lay between the germline ends. Germline V gene lookup returns CDR1 SGDLS and CDR2 YYNGEE. The CDR3 is 17 residues long. DNA for the CDR3: TGTGCCAGCAGCGTAGCTGTGACAGCACCGTATAATTCACCCCTCCACTTT. Protein sequence: CASSVAVTAPYNSPLHF.

J is TRBJ1-2 and V is TRBV7-3, with D possibly TRBD1 on 6 matching bases. CDR1 is SGHTA, CDR2 FQGTGA, per germline. The length of the CDR3 is 14 residues. Trimming removed 1 base at V and 7 bases at J, with 13 bases between. In nucleotides, the CDR3 is TGTGCCAGCAGCTTAAAGGGGGACGGAAGTGGCTACACCTTC. Translation: CASSLKGDGSGYTF.

The chain combines TRBV18 with TRBJ2-1; 9 bases fit TRBD2. Germline V gene data show CDR1 as KGHSH and CDR2 as LQKENI. There are 14 residues in the CDR3. Germline trimming cut 3 bases from V and 6 bases from J; bases unmatched to any gene: 3. DNA of the CDR3: TGTGCCAGCTCACCTAGCGGGGGATCCAATGAGCAGTTCTTC. Translating gives CASSPSGGSNEQFF.

The CDR3: CASTSGETQYF. The CDR3 nucleotides are TGCGCCAGCACTTCCGGGGAGACCCAGTACTTC. The genes are TRBV5-1 and TRBJ2-5; no clear D. The V gene lost 6 bases and the J gene lost 5 bases, with 8 bases spanning the gap. Germline CDR1 and CDR2: SGHRS and YFSETQ. The CDR3 extends over 11 amino acids.

This clone has only a few counts. This sequence joins TRBV10-1 and TRBJ2-1; 10 bases fit TRBD2. Trimming took 6 bases from V and 8 from J; bases not matched to a gene: 13. Germline lookup yields CDR1 WNHNN and CDR2 SYGVQD (reference sequence). This CDR3 comprises 16 residues. CDR3 amino acids: CASSVSSSGSKYEQFF. The DNA of the CDR3 is TGCGCCAGCAGCGTTAGTTCTAGCGGGAGTAAGTATGAGCAGTTCTTC.

This rearrangement joins TRBV18 to TRBJ2-7; 11 bases agree with TRBD1. The CDR3 sequence is 13 residues long. Germline CDR1 is KGHSH and CDR2 is LQKENI. CDR3 in amino acids: CAGRGTGGNEQYF. DNA for the CDR3: TGTGCTGGTCGGGGGACAGGGGGTAACGAGCAGTACTTC.

The genes are TRBV30 and TRBJ1-5, with D maybe TRBD1 (5 bases). Germline V gene data show CDR1 as GTSNPN and CDR2 as SVGIG (reference sequence). V shed 1 base and J shed 7 bases, with 14 bases lying between them. CDR3 length: 14 amino acids. The CDR3: CAWSEDLGAQPQHF. For the CDR3, the DNA is TGTGCCTGGAGTGAAGACCTTGGGGCCCAGCCCCAGCATTTT. Variable domain in full (rest from reference TRBV30 and TRBJ1-5): SQTIHQWPATLVQPVGSPLSLECTVEGTSNPNLYWYRQAAGRGLQLLFYSVGIGQISSEVPQNLSASRPQDRQFILSSKKLLLSDSGFYLCAWSEDLGAQPQHFGDGTRLSIL.